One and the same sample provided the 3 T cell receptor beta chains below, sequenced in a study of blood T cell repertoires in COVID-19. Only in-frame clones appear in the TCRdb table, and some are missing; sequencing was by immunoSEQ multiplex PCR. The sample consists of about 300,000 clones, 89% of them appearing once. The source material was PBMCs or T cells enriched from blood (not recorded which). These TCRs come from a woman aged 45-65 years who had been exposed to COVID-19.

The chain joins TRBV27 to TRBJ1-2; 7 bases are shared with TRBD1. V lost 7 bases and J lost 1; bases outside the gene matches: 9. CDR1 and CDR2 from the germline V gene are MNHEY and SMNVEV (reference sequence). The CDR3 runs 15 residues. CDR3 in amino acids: CASTNGTANNYGYTF. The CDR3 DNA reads TGTGCCAGCACTAACGGGACAGCCAATAACTATGGCTACACCTTC.

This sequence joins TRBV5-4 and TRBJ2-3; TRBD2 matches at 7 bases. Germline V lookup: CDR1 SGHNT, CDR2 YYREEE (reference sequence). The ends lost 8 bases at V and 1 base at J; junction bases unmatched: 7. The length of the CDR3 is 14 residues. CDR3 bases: TGTGCCAGTGGGAGGGGCGTCGGCACAGATACGCAGTATTTT. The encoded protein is CASGRGVGTDTQYF. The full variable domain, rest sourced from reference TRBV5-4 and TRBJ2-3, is ETGVTQSPTHLIKTRGQQVTLRCSSQSGHNTVSWYQQALGQGPQFIFQYYREEENGRGNFPPRFSGLQFPNYSSELNVNALELDDSALYLCASGRGVGTDTQYFGPGTRLTVL.

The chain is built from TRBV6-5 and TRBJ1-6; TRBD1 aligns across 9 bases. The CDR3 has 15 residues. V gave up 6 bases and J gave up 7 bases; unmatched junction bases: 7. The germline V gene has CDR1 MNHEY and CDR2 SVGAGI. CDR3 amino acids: CASRPDRGSNSPLHF. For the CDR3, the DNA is TGTGCCAGCAGACCCGACAGGGGGTCGAATTCACCCCTCCACTTT.